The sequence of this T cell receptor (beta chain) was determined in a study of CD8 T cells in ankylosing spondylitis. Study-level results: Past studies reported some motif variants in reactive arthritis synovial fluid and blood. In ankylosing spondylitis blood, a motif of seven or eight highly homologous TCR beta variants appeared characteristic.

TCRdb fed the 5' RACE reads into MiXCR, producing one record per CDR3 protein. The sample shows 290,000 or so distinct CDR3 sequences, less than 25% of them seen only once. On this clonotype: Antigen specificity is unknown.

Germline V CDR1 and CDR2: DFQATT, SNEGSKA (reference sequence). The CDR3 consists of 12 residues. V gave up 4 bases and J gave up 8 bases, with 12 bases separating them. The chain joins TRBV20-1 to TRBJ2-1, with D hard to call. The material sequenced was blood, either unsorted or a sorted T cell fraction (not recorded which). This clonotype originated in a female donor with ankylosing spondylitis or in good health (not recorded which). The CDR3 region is CSAKGFGDEQFF. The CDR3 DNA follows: TGCAGTGCTAAAGGTTTCGGAGATGAGCAGTTCTTC.